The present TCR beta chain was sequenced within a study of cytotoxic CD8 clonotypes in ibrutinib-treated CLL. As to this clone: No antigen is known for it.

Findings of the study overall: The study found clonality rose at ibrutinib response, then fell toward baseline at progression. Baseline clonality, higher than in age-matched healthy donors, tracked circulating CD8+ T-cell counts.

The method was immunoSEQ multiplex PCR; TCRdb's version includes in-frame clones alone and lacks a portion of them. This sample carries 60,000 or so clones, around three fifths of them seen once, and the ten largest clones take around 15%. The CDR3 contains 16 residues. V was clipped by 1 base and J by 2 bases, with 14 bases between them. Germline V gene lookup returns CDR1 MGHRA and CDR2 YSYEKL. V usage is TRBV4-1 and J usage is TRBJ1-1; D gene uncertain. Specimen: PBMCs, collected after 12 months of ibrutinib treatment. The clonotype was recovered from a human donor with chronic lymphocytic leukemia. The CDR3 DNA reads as TGCGCCAGCAGCCAAGGGACCAAGGCATATAACACTGAAGCTTTCTTT. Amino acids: CASSQGTKAYNTEAFF.